Detailed here is one T cell receptor beta chain. A COVID-19 case was met by exposed participants within 2 weeks before study entry. Assay used: immunoSEQ multiplex PCR; TCRdb lists only in-frame clones, some missing. The top ten clones hold about 3.4% of a sample with 200,000 to 300,000 clones, around 90% of them seen once. These data originate in a study of blood T cell repertoires in COVID-19. Background on the study: Samples taken during acute and convalescent COVID-19 were collected in the United States, Italy and Spain. In each case, the material was cDNA or gDNA derived from T cells, B-cell-depleted T cells, or PBMCs.

V shed 2 bases and J 5 bases; nucleotides not matched to a gene: 5. The germline CDR1 and CDR2 sequences are MDHEN and SYDVKM. The CDR3 is made up of 15 amino acids. This receptor was obtained from a woman aged 40 to 50 who had been exposed to COVID-19. Sequenced material: PBMCs or T cells enriched from blood (not recorded which). This chain joins TRBV28 and TRBJ2-1, with 8 bases that match TRBD1. CDR3 DNA: TGTGCCAGCAGTTTAGGACAGGGAAGAAACAATGAGCAGTTCTTC. Translating gives CASSLGQGRNNEQFF.